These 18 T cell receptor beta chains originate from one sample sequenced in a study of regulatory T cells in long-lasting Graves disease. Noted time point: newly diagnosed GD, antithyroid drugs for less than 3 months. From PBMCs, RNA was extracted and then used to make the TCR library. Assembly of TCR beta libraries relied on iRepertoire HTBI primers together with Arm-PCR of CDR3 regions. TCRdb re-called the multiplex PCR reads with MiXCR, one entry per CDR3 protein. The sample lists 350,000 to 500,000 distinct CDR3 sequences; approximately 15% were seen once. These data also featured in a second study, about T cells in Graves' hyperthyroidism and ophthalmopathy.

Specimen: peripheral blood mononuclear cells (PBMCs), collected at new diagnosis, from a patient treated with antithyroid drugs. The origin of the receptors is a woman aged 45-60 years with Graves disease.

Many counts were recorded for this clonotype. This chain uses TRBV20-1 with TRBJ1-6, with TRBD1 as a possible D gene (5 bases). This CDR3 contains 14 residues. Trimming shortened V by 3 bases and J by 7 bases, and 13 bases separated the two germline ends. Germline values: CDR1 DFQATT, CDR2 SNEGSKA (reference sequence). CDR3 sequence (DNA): TGCAGTGCTAGGGTCGGGACGGAGAATTCACCCCTCCACTTT. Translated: CSARVGTENSPLHF.

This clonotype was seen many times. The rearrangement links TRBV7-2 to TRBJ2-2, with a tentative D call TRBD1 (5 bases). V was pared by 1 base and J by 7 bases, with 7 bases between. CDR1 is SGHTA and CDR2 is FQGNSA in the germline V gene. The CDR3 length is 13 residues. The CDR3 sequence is CASSLGQIGELFF. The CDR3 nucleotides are TGTGCCAGCAGCTTAGGACAGATCGGGGAGCTGTTTTTT.

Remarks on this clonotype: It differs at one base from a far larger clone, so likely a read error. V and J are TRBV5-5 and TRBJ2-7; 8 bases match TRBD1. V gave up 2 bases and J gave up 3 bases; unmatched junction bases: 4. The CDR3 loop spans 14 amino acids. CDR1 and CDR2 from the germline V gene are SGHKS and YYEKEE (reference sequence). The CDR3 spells CASSFPDRDYEQYF. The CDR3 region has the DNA TGTGCCAGCAGCTTCCCGGACAGGGACTACGAGCAGTACTTC.

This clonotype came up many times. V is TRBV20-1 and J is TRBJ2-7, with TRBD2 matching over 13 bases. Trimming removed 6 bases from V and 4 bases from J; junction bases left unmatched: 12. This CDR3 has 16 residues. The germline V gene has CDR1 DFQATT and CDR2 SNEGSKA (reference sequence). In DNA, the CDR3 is TGCAGTGCCTTGGACGATGGGACTAGCGGGACATACGAGCAGTACTTC. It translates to CSALDDGTSGTYEQYF.

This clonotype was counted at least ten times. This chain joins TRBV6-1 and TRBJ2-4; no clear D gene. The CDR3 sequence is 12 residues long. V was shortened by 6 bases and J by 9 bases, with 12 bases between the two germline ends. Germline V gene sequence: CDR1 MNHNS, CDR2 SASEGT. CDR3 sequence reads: CASRKDTPIQYF. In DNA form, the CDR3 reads TGTGCCAGCAGAAAAGATACCCCCATTCAGTACTTC.

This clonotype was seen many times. CDR3 coding DNA: TGTGCCAGCAGTCCCCATGGTATGCGCAATCAGCCCCAGCATTTT. Protein: CASSPHGMRNQPQHF. This sequence joins TRBV12-3 or TRBV12-4 and TRBJ1-5; no firm D call. This CDR3 has 15 amino acids. Trimming pared 5 bases from V and 2 bases from J, leaving 13 bases between.

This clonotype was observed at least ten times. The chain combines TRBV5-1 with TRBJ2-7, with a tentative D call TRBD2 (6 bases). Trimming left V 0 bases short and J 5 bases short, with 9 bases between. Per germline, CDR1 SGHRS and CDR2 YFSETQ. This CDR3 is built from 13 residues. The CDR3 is CASSLVGGNEQYF. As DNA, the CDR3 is TGCGCCAGCAGCTTGGTCGGAGGGAACGAGCAGTACTTC.

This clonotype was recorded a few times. Written as DNA, the CDR3 is TGTGCCAGCACGCCCTGGGGACAGGGCGCAGATACGCAGTATTTT. It codes for CASTPWGQGADTQYF. J is TRBJ2-3 and V is TRBV27, with 9 bases lining up with TRBD1. V shed 7 bases, J shed 4 bases, and the junction held 9 bases outside the gene matches. CDR3 length: 15 residues. Germline CDR1 reads MNHEY; CDR2 reads SMNVEV (reference sequence).

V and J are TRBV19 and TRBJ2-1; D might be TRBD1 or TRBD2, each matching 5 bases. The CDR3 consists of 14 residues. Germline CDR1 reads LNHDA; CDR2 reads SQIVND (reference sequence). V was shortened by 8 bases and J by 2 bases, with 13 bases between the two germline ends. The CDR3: CASSSGRTYNEQFF. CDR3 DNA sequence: TGTGCCAGTTCGTCGGGACGCACCTACAATGAGCAGTTCTTC. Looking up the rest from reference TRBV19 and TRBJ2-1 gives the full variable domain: DGGITQSPKYLFRKEGQNVTLSCEQNLNHDAMYWYRQDPGQGLRLIYYSQIVNDFQKGDIAEGYSVSREKKESFPLTVTSAQKNPTAFYLCASSSGRTYNEQFFGPGTRLTVL.

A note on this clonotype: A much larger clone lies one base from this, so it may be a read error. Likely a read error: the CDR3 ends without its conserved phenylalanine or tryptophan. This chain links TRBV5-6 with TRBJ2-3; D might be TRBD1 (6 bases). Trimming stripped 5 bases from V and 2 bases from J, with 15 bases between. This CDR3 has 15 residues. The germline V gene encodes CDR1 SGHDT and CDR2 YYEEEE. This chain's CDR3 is CASRAQGSHTDTQYS. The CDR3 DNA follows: TGTGCCAGCAGGGCACAGGGCTCCCACACAGATACGCAGTATTCT.

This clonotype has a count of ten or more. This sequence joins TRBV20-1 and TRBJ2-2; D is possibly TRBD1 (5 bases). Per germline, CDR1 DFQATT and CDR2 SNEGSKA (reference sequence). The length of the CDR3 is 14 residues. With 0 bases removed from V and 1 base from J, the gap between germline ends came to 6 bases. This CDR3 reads CSARDRGNTGELFF. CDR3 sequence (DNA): TGCAGTGCTAGAGATAGGGGGAACACCGGGGAGCTGTTTTTT.

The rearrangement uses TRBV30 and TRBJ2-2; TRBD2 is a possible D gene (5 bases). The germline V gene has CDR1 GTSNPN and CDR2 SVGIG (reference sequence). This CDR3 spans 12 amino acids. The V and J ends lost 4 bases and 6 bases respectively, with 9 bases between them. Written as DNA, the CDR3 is TGTGCCTGGACAGAGGGAGCCGGGGAGCTGTTTTTT. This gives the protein CAWTEGAGELFF.

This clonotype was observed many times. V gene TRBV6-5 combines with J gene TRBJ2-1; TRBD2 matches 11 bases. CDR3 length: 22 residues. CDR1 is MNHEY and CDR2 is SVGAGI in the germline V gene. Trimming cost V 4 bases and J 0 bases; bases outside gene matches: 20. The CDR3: CASSFLSWTSGPQRGSYNEQFF. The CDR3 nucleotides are TGTGCCAGCAGTTTCCTGTCTTGGACTAGCGGGCCCCAGAGGGGCTCCTACAATGAGCAGTTCTTC.

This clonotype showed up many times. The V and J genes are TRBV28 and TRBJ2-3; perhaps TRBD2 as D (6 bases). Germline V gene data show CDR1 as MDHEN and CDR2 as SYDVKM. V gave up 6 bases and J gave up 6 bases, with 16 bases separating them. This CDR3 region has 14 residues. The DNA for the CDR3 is TGTGCCAGCAGCAGACTAGAACCGATGGATACGCAGTATTTT. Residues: CASSRLEPMDTQYF.

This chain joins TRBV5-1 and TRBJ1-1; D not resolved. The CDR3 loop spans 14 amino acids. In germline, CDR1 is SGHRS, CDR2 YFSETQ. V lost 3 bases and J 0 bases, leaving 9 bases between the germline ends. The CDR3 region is CASSYTEMNTEAFF. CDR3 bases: TGCGCCAGCAGCTATACAGAAATGAACACTGAAGCTTTCTTT.

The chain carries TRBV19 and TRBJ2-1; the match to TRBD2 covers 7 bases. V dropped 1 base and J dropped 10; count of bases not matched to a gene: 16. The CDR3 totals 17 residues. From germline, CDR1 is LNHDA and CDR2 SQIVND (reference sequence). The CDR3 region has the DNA TGTGCCAGTAGTATAGTCGGACTAGAGGGAGGGCCTAGGGAGCAGTTCTTC. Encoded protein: CASSIVGLEGGPREQFF. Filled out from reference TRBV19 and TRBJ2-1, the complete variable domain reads DGGITQSPKYLFRKEGQNVTLSCEQNLNHDAMYWYRQDPGQGLRLIYYSQIVNDFQKGDIAEGYSVSREKKESFPLTVTSAQKNPTAFYLCASSIVGLEGGPREQFFGPGTRLTVL.

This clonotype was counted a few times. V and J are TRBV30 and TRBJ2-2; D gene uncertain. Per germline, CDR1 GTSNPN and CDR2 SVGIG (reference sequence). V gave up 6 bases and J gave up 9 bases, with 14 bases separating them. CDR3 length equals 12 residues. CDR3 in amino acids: CACAVVVRELFF. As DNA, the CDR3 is TGTGCCTGCGCCGTAGTAGTGAGGGAGCTGTTTTTT.

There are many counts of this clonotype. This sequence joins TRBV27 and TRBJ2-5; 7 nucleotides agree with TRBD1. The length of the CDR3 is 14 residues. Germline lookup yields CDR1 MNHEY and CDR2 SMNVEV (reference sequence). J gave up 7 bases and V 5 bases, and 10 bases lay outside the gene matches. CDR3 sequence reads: CASSPLDRVGTQYF. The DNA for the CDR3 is TGTGCCAGCAGTCCTTTAGACAGGGTCGGGACCCAGTACTTC.